This TCR beta chain was retrieved from a study of monozygotic twins with inflammatory bowel disease. Reprocessing the 5' RACE reads, TCRdb reports a single entry for every CDR3 protein and omits DNA. The sample holds a few hundred thousand distinct CDR3 sequences. Details on this clonotype: Its matching antigen is unknown.

General observations from the study: Fewer shared clonotypes with others were found in IBD patients than in healthy twins, especially with disease activity.

The CDR3 consists of 15 residues. Germline CDR1 reads SGHTA; CDR2 reads FQGNSA. The sequencing sample was made of blood. This clonotype originated in a human donor with ulcerative colitis or Crohn's disease, or a healthy co-twin of an affected twin (not recorded which). The J gene is TRBJ2-7, the V gene TRBV7-2; TCRdb gives TRBD1 as the D gene, but with no DNA this cannot be confirmed. CDR3: CASSPSGWGPAEQYF.